This passage covers 15 T cell receptor beta chains from one sample sequenced in a study of T cell responses to AZD1222 COVID-19 vaccine. Generated by immunoSEQ multiplex PCR, the TCRdb table keeps only in-frame clones and is missing some. This repertoire shows some 120,000 clones, 80% to 90% found once; its top ten account for 9% to 15%. This specimen was peripheral blood, taken on day 0 of AZD1222 vaccination. The receptors shown here come from an adult in good health.

This sequence joins TRBV9 and TRBJ2-3; the match to TRBD2 covers 7 bases. Losses at the gene ends were 0 bases for V and 2 bases for J; bases not matched to a gene: 6. CDR1 is SGDLS and CDR2 is YYNGEE in the germline V gene. This CDR3 contains 16 residues. In DNA, the CDR3 is TGTGCCAGCAGCGTAGCTGGGGGAGGGACCACAGATACGCAGTATTTT. Its translation is CASSVAGGGTTDTQYF.

V is TRBV30 and J is TRBJ1-1, with TRBD1 as a possible D gene (5 bases). The V gene lost 0 bases and the J gene lost 7 bases, with 9 bases spanning the gap. This CDR3 is built from 12 residues. Germline V gives CDR1 GTSNPN, CDR2 SVGIG (reference sequence). CDR3 sequence reads: CAWSVRGDEAFF. CDR3 nucleotide sequence: TGTGCCTGGAGTGTACGGGGGGATGAAGCTTTCTTT.

The gene calls are TRBV5-6 and TRBJ1-1, with a weak D call TRBD1 (5 bases). The CDR3 totals 18 residues. Germline lookup yields CDR1 SGHDT and CDR2 YYEEEE. V lost 4 bases, J lost 1 base, and 23 bases lay in between. As DNA, the CDR3 is TGTGCCAGCAGCCCCGTGAGGGGAATGTCTCGAGAGAACACTGAAGCTTTCTTT. The encoded protein is CASSPVRGMSRENTEAFF.

The V and J genes are TRBV19 and TRBJ1-2; D gene ambiguous. Trimming shortened V by 1 base and J by 3 bases, and 12 bases separated the two germline ends. CDR1 is LNHDA and CDR2 is SQIVND in the germline V gene (reference sequence). The CDR3 has 15 residues. The CDR3, as DNA: TGTGCCAGTAGTATAGGGGCAGGCTCGGACTATGGCTACACCTTC. It is translated as CASSIGAGSDYGYTF.

The sample holds one count of this clone. J is TRBJ2-7 and V is TRBV29-1; 9 positions agree with TRBD2. The CDR3 has 16 amino acids. J was trimmed by 2 bases and V by 1 base; bases with no gene match: 9. Germline V gene lookup returns CDR1 SQVTM and CDR2 ANQGSEA. The CDR3 sequence is CSVEVVTSGRTYEQYF. In DNA, the CDR3 is TGCAGCGTTGAAGTAGTGACTAGCGGTCGTACCTACGAGCAGTACTTC.

In this sample, this clone turned up a few times. The chain joins TRBV2 to TRBJ2-5; 12 bases match TRBD2. Germline trimming cut 6 bases from V and 4 bases from J; bases unmatched to any gene: 6. Looked up from germline, CDR1 is SNHLY and CDR2 is FYNNEI. This CDR3 contains 15 residues. The CDR3 region is CASRLTSGSAETQYF. CDR3 nucleotides: TGTGCCAGCAGGCTGACTAGCGGGAGTGCAGAGACCCAGTACTTC.

This clone occurred a few times. V is TRBV4-1 and J is TRBJ1-4; D remains ambiguous. Germline V CDR1 and CDR2: MGHRA, YSYEKL. V lost 3 bases to trimming and J lost 3 bases, with 11 bases between them. CDR3 size: 15 residues. The CDR3 loop is CASSQAPGSNEKLFF. The CDR3 coding sequence is TGCGCCAGCAGCCAGGCTCCCGGGTCTAATGAAAAACTGTTTTTT.

This chain joins TRBV3-1 (or the pseudogene TRBV3-2) and TRBJ1-1; tentative D call: TRBD1 (6 bases). Trimming took 3 bases from V and 5 from J, leaving 19 bases between them. This CDR3 spans 16 amino acids. The germline CDR1 and CDR2 sequences are LGHDT and YNNKEL (reference sequence). The CDR3 protein is CASSHGRTGPTTEAFF. Written as DNA, the CDR3 is TGTGCCAGCAGCCACGGTAGAACAGGGCCTACGACTGAAGCTTTCTTT.

This clone was recorded only once. J is TRBJ2-7 and V is TRBV2; D is unresolved. V was trimmed by 6 bases and J by 4 bases, leaving 10 bases between them. Germline V gene data show CDR1 as SNHLY and CDR2 as FYNNEI. The CDR3 contains 12 residues. CDR3 residues: CASSGRVYEQYF. CDR3 DNA: TGTGCCAGCAGCGGTCGCGTTTACGAGCAGTACTTC.

The V gene is TRBV27, the J gene TRBJ2-3; TRBD2 matches at 7 bases. Germline loops: CDR1 MNHEY, CDR2 SMNVEV (reference sequence). The V and J ends lost 5 bases and 0 bases, in that order; junction bases with no gene match: 5. The CDR3 has 15 residues. The CDR3 region has the DNA TGTGCCAGCAGTACGCCTAGCGGAAGCACAGATACGCAGTATTTT. Its translation: CASSTPSGSTDTQYF.

The CDR3: CASSPGGVDTDTQYF. The CDR3 DNA is TGTGCCAGCTCACCGGGGGGGGTCGACACAGATACGCAGTATTTT. V gene TRBV18 combines with J gene TRBJ2-3; TRBD2 agrees at 7 bases. J gave up 2 bases and V 3 bases, and 5 bases lay outside the gene matches. The CDR3 loop spans 15 amino acids. The germline gives CDR1 KGHSH, CDR2 LQKENI.

The chain couples TRBV24-1 to TRBJ1-3; weak D call: TRBD1 (6 bases). Germline V gives CDR1 KGHDR, CDR2 SFDVKD. V was trimmed by 5 bases and J by 1 base, leaving 11 bases between them. This CDR3 region has 15 residues. CDR3 nucleotide sequence: TGTGCCACCAGTGGCAGGGGCCGATCTGGAAACACCATATATTTT. Translated, it gives CATSGRGRSGNTIYF.

By sample share, this clone is medium-sized. The V and J genes are TRBV7-8 and TRBJ1-1; the match to TRBD1 covers 10 bases. Trimming removed 5 bases from V and 0 bases from J; junction bases left unmatched: 12. This CDR3 is built from 18 residues. Germline V gene lookup returns CDR1 SGHVS and CDR2 FQNEAQ. The CDR3 loop reads CASSLSTGTGVMNTEAFF. The CDR3 coding sequence is TGTGCCAGCAGCCTCAGCACCGGGACAGGGGTAATGAACACTGAAGCTTTCTTT.

The gene calls are TRBV9 and TRBJ1-6; TRBD1 might be the D (5 bases). The CDR3 is 15 amino acids. Trimming took 3 bases from V and 11 from J, leaving 18 bases between them. Germline lookup yields CDR1 SGDLS and CDR2 YYNGEE. In DNA form, the CDR3 reads TGTGCCAGCAGCGGAGCCGGGACCGTCCTGACACCCCTCCACTTT. It is translated as CASSGAGTVLTPLHF.

The chain recombines TRBV9 with TRBJ2-7; D not certain. V was trimmed by 0 bases and J by 2 bases, leaving 9 bases between them. The CDR3 is 14 residues long. Germline V gene data show CDR1 as SGDLS and CDR2 as YYNGEE. The CDR3 is CASSVGGSPYEQYF. The CDR3 coding sequence is TGTGCCAGCAGCGTAGGTGGTTCCCCCTACGAGCAGTACTTC.